Sequencing of this TCR beta chain was carried out in a study of regulatory T cells in long-lasting Graves disease. Study-level findings and limits: Persistent cases of Graves' showed reduced TCR diversity relative to newly diagnosed patients. Persistent disease preferred TRBV28, TRBJ1-2 and TRBJ2-5; new disease, TRBV20-1 and TRBJ2-1.

In germline, CDR1 is MDHEN, CDR2 SYDVKM. The length of the CDR3 is 16 residues. V lost 2 bases, J lost 2 bases, and 16 bases lay in between. The table lists this clonotype with many counts. As yet, its antigen is unknown. The time point denotes: newly diagnosed GD, antithyroid drugs for less than 3 months. The TCR library was made from RNA extracted from PBMCs. Investigators prepared the TCR beta libraries by applying iRepertoire HTBI primers and Arm-PCR of CDR3 regions. Using its own MiXCR run on the multiplex PCR reads, TCRdb lists one record per CDR3 protein. The data hold about 200,000 distinct CDR3 sequences, with roughly a fifth observed a single time. These data were likewise used in another study, on T cells in Graves' hyperthyroidism and ophthalmopathy. That paper states: The study enrolled patients aged 18 to 65 with newly diagnosed hyperthyroidism of under 2 months' duration. Uncontrolled infections, other autoimmune diseases, pregnancy or lactation led to exclusion of patients.

The chain uses TRBV28 and TRBJ2-7; weak D call: TRBD2 (5 bases). The receptor was isolated from a woman younger than 45 with Graves disease. The sequencing here drew on peripheral blood mononuclear cells (PBMCs), taken at new diagnosis, from a patient treated with antithyroid drugs. The CDR3 protein is CASSLSGRERPYEQYF. The CDR3 coding sequence is TGTGCCAGCAGTTTAAGCGGAAGGGAGCGCCCCTACGAGCAGTACTTC.